One sample yielded the 3 T cell receptor beta chains listed below, sequenced in a study of T cell responses to AZD1222 COVID-19 vaccine. Clones were read by immunoSEQ multiplex PCR, and TCRdb kept only the in-frame ones, dropping some. The sample records tens of thousands of clones, about nine tenths being singletons. Sequenced here: peripheral blood, sampled on day 0 of AZD1222 vaccination. The receptors shown here come from an adult in good health.

The rearrangement joins TRBV7-9 to TRBJ2-1; 12 bases map to TRBD2. Losses at the gene ends were 6 bases for V and 4 bases for J; bases not matched to a gene: 4. The length of the CDR3 is 15 residues. Germline V gene lookup returns CDR1 SEHNR and CDR2 FQNEAQ (reference sequence). The CDR3: CASRTSGSGYNEQFF. As DNA, the CDR3 is TGTGCCAGCAGGACTAGCGGGAGCGGTTACAATGAGCAGTTCTTC.

The CDR3 is CASSSGLAGDYEQYF. DNA of the CDR3: TGTGCCAGCAGCTCCGGACTAGCGGGGGACTACGAGCAGTACTTC. The gene calls are TRBV7-2 and TRBJ2-7; 13 nucleotides agree with TRBD2. Germline trimming cut 4 bases from V and 3 bases from J; bases unmatched to any gene: 3. This CDR3 is built from 15 residues. Germline loops: CDR1 SGHTA, CDR2 FQGNSA.

This chain joins TRBV19 and TRBJ1-1; D remains ambiguous. This CDR3 contains 14 residues. Per the germline V gene, CDR1 is LNHDA and CDR2 is SQIVND (reference sequence). V was trimmed by 2 bases and J by 13 bases, leaving 20 bases between them. In DNA, the CDR3 is TGTGCCAGTAGTATAAGGGAGCAGGCCCCCTCAATTTTCTTT. Its protein product is CASSIREQAPSIFF.